A selection of T cell receptor beta chains follows, all from one sample in a study of blood T cell repertoires in COVID-19. The method was immunoSEQ multiplex PCR; TCRdb's version includes in-frame clones alone and lacks a portion of them. Among approximately 190,000 clones listed, about 88% were seen once. The source material was peripheral blood. The receptors were sampled from a man aged 25 to 45 with active or convalescent COVID-19. Both conserved end residues are part of each CDR3. The order of the fields is D gene, J gene, clone size, V gene, CDR3 DNA, CDR3 protein. A D gene is named only where the DNA matches it firmly. Clone size appears in some rows only: once, few, many, or a class for an expanded clone.

>NA|TRBJ1-1|NA|TRBV6-5
TGTGCCAGCAGTTACTCCGCAGGGAACACTGAAGCTTTCTTT
CASSYSAGNTEAFF
>TRBD1|TRBJ1-1|NA|TRBV5-1
TGCGCCAGCAGCTGGACAGGGCTACTAGAAGCTTTCTTT
CASSWTGLLEAFF
>NA|TRBJ2-5|few|TRBV4-3
TGCGCCAGCAGCCAAGATGGAGCGGGCTCCCAAGAGACCCAGTACTTC
CASSQDGAGSQETQYF
>TRBD1|TRBJ2-5|NA|TRBV27
TGTGCCAGCAGTTTCACGGGACAGGGTCTCTCGGGAGAGACCCAGTACTTC
CASSFTGQGLSGETQYF
>TRBD2|TRBJ2-1|NA|TRBV27
TGTGCCAGCAGCCGTCCTGGGCGGGAGGGCCAATACGTCCACAATGAGCAGTTCTTC
CASSRPGREGQYVHNEQFF
>TRBD2|TRBJ2-7|NA|TRBV19
TGTGCCAGTAGTCGCCTAGCGGGAGGCTACGAGCAGTACTTC
CASSRLAGGYEQYF
>TRBD1|TRBJ1-2|once|TRBV28
TGTGCCAGCAGGTCCGGGACAGCTAACTATGGCTACACCTTC
CASRSGTANYGYTF
>TRBD1|TRBJ1-3|few|TRBV14
TGTGCCAGCAGGGACAGGAACTCTGGAAACACCATATATTTT
CASRDRNSGNTIYF
>TRBD2|TRBJ2-3|NA|TRBV7-6
TGTGCCAGCAGCGACTCTAGCGGGAGTAGAGATACGCAGTATTTT
CASSDSSGSRDTQYF
>NA|TRBJ2-2|once|TRBV19
TGTGCCAGTAGTACCCTGAGCACCGGGGAGCTGTTTTTT
CASSTLSTGELFF
>TRBD2|TRBJ2-1|NA|TRBV6-1
TGTGCCAGCAGTGGATCTCTAGCGGGAGCCTACAATGAGCAGTTCTTC
CASSGSLAGAYNEQFF
>TRBD2|TRBJ2-1|NA|TRBV30
TGTGCCTGGAGTGTGACTAGCGGGAGAAATGAGCAGTTCTTC
CAWSVTSGRNEQFF
>TRBD2|TRBJ2-1|NA|TRBV9
TGTGCCAGCAGCTTTAGCGGGGGGGGCTACAATGAGCAGTTCTTC
CASSFSGGGYNEQFF
>NA|TRBJ2-2|NA|TRBV3-1/TRBV3-2
TGTGCCAGCAGCCAAGAGTATCTGCAGGGTTGGGCCGGGGAGCTGTTTTTT
CASSQEYLQGWAGELFF
>NA|TRBJ1-2|NA|TRBV6-5
TGTGCCAGCGAACAGGGCGGCGGCTACACCTTC
CASEQGGGYTF
>TRBD2|TRBJ2-5|NA|TRBV4-3
TGCGCCAGCAGCCAAGACCTGGGGGGGGAGACCCAGTACTTC
CASSQDLGGETQYF
>TRBD1|TRBJ1-1|NA|TRBV12-5
TGTGCTAGTGCCCGGGACAGGTGGTACACTGAAGCTTTCTTT
CASARDRWYTEAFF
>NA|TRBJ1-4|once|TRBV19
TGTGCCAGTAGTATAATTGCCTTCGGGTGGGCTAATGAAAAACTGTTTTTT
CASSIIAFGWANEKLFF
>TRBD2|TRBJ2-2|NA|TRBV18
TGTGCCAGCTCACCACGGCAGCAAGCGGGAGGGACCGGGGAGCTGTTTTTT
CASSPRQQAGGTGELFF
>NA|TRBJ2-3|NA|TRBV2
TGTGCCAGCGGAGAAGCCAAGGCAGTGTCGGGGTTCTTGGCAGATACGCAGTATTTT
CASGEAKAVSGFLADTQYF
>TRBD1|TRBJ2-1|NA|TRBV7-9
TGTGCCAGCAGCCCATACCAGGGGGCTTCAAATGAGCAGTTCTTC
CASSPYQGASNEQFF
>TRBD1|TRBJ1-1|NA|TRBV24-1
TGTGCCACCAGTGACTCCGGACAGGGCCCATCTGAAGCTTTCTTT
CATSDSGQGPSEAFF
>NA|TRBJ1-2|NA|TRBV5-5
TGTGCCAGCAGCTTGTTACCTCAGTCTTTTGGCTACACCTTC
CASSLLPQSFGYTF
>TRBD2|TRBJ2-1|NA|TRBV5-4
TGTGCCAGCAGCTTGGGACTAGCGGGTAACAATGAGCAGTTCTTC
CASSLGLAGNNEQFF
>TRBD2|TRBJ2-1|NA|TRBV6-5
TGTGCCAGCGGGACTAGTGCCTACAATGAGCAGTTCTTC
CASGTSAYNEQFF
>NA|TRBJ1-1|once|TRBV19
TGTGCCAGTAGTATCGACAGCGCGAACACTGAAGCTTTCTTT
CASSIDSANTEAFF
>TRBD2|TRBJ2-1|once|TRBV6-4
TGTGCCAGCAGCACTAGCGGGGGGGACTACAATGAGCAGTTCTTC
CASSTSGGDYNEQFF
>TRBD2|TRBJ2-1|NA|TRBV9
TGTGCCAGCAGCGTAGCTAGCGGGAGTATCTCTTACAATGAGCAGTTCTTC
CASSVASGSISYNEQFF
>TRBD1|TRBJ1-5|NA|TRBV7-9
TGTGCCAGTTCACAGGGGGTGTGGACGCCCCAGCATTTT
CASSQGVWTPQHF
>NA|TRBJ2-6|NA|TRBV10-2
TGCGCCAGCAGTGAGTCCATGGGCAGGCCCTCTGGGGCCAACGTCCTGACTTTC
CASSESMGRPSGANVLTF
>NA|TRBJ1-2|NA|TRBV7-9
TGTGCCAGCAGCCTGGGGGGGAACTATGGCTACACCTTC
CASSLGGNYGYTF
>NA|TRBJ1-6|NA|TRBV19
TGTGCCAGTAGTGCCGGGAACCCCCTGAATTCACCCCTCCACTTT
CASSAGNPLNSPLHF
>TRBD2|TRBJ2-3|many|TRBV9
TGTGCCAGCAGCGTAGCCAGGGATGGAGCGGGGGCCCTCACAGATACGCAGTATTTT
CASSVARDGAGALTDTQYF
>TRBD1|TRBJ1-5|NA|TRBV9
TGTGCCAGCAGCGCCTCCGGGACAGGGGGAGATCAGCCCCAGCATTTT
CASSASGTGGDQPQHF
>TRBD1|TRBJ1-3|NA|TRBV24-1
TGTGCCACCAAGTGCCGGGACAGGGGTACTGGAAACACCATATATTTT
CATKCRDRGTGNTIYF
>NA|TRBJ2-2|NA|TRBV6-1
TGTGCCAGCAGTGAAGAGCGCGGGGCCATAGTGGTCGGGGAGCTGTTTTTT
CASSEERGAIVVGELFF
>TRBD1|TRBJ1-3|NA|TRBV6-2/TRBV6-3
TGTGCCAGCAGTTTACGGGCAGGGGGTTATCCTGGAAACACCATATATTTT
CASSLRAGGYPGNTIYF
>TRBD1|TRBJ1-5|NA|TRBV19
TGTGCCAGTACCGGGGGACAGGGTAAGCAGCCCCAGCATTTT
CASTGGQGKQPQHF
>NA|TRBJ1-4|NA|TRBV30
TGTGCCTGGAGTGTAGAGATCCGCAGGGTCGATGAAAAACTGTTTTTT
CAWSVEIRRVDEKLFF
>NA|TRBJ1-6|NA|TRBV7-6
TGTGCCAGCAGCGTTGGAGGAGGTGGACAGAGCTCCTATAATTCACCCCTCCACTTT
CASSVGGGGQSSYNSPLHF